The rows below give T cell receptor beta chains drawn from one sample of a study of patients and donors after allogeneic stem cell transplantation. TCRdb re-called the RT-PCR reads through MiXCR, storing one row per CDR3 protein. The data contain some 960,000 distinct CDR3 sequences, roughly 18% of them seen just once; the ten biggest clones take up 5% to 6.5%. Sequencing used blood, either unsorted or a sorted T cell fraction (not recorded which). These receptors originate from a human donor who was either an allogeneic HSCT recipient or a stem cell or donor lymphocyte infusion donor (not recorded which). It is not recorded whose cells these are; they may come from a transplant donor. Each CDR3 is given with its conserved first and last residue. The D gene is left open where the match is weak. Size values are once, few and many counts, or a class for expanded clones, and some rows have none.

>TRBJ1-1|NA|TRBV19|NA
CAISDLLGTEAFF
TGTGCCATATCAGACCTCCTGGGCACTGAAGCTTTCTTT
>TRBJ2-5|NA|TRBV20-1|NA
CSARDVQSLNPSETQYF
TGCAGTGCTAGAGATGTGCAGAGCCTCAACCCCTCGGAGACCCAGTACTTC
>TRBJ1-1|NA|TRBV20-1|TRBD1
CSATDRGMTEAFF
TGCAGTGCTACAGACAGGGGGATGACTGAAGCTTTCTTT
>TRBJ2-7|NA|TRBV7-9|TRBD2
CASSLSPLGGSPYEQYF
TGTGCCAGCAGCTTATCCCCGTTGGGCGGGAGTCCCTACGAGCAGTACTTC
>TRBJ1-2|NA|TRBV7-9|NA
CASRPTTGPLYGYTF
TGTGCCAGCAGGCCTACTACAGGGCCTCTCTATGGCTACACCTTC
>TRBJ1-5|few|TRBV6-1|NA
CASSRRAGRNQPQHF
TGTGCCAGCAGCCGGAGGGCGGGGAGGAATCAGCCCCAGCATTTT
>TRBJ2-7|NA|TRBV6-2/TRBV6-3|NA
CASSPRSRGYEQYF
TGTGCCAGCAGTCCAAGAAGCAGGGGCTACGAGCAGTACTTC
>TRBJ1-2|few|TRBV5-5|NA
CASSGAGNRANYGYTF
TGTGCCAGCAGTGGGGCAGGGAATAGGGCTAACTATGGCTACACCTTC
>TRBJ1-4|NA|TRBV24-1|TRBD1
CATSDGGTGDEKLFF
TGTGCCACCAGTGATGGCGGGACAGGGGATGAAAAACTGTTTTTT
>TRBJ2-7|few|TRBV7-3|NA
CASSIPGSHEQYF
TGTGCCAGCAGCATTCCAGGTTCCCACGAGCAGTACTTC
>TRBJ2-7|few|TRBV3-1|NA
CASSLRGRGVDEQYF
TGTGCCAGCAGCCTCAGGGGGCGGGGGGTCGACGAGCAGTACTTC
>TRBJ2-7|NA|TRBV7-9|NA
CASSSSFDWQYF
TGTGCCAGCAGCTCTAGCTTTGACTGGCAGTACTTC
>TRBJ1-3|few|TRBV5-5|TRBD1
CASSLWSTGLGNTIYF
TGTGCCAGCAGCTTGTGGTCGACAGGGCTAGGAAACACCATATATTTT
>TRBJ2-2|few|TRBV18|TRBD2
CASSPSSRTSGKITNTGELFF
TGTGCCAGCTCACCAAGTTCCCGGACTAGCGGGAAAATCACGAACACCGGGGAGCTGTTTTTT
>TRBJ2-1|NA|TRBV27|TRBD2
CASSTTGLVNEQFF
TGTGCCAGCAGTACCACGGGACTAGTCAATGAGCAGTTCTTC